A selection of T cell receptor beta chains follows, all from one sample in a study of blood T cell repertoires in COVID-19. The data were produced by immunoSEQ multiplex PCR, yet TCRdb's version contains in-frame clones alone and is incomplete. The sample carries about 440,000 clones, about 91% recorded once. Sequencing input: peripheral blood. The receptors come from a woman between 45 and 60 years old with COVID-19, enrolled during active disease. CDR3s include the opening cysteine and the closing phenylalanine or tryptophan. The D gene is left open where the match is weak. Clone sizes are given selectively: once, few, many, or a class where the clone is expanded.

d_gene: .
abundance: once
j_gene: TRBJ1-2
v_gene: TRBV4-1
CDR3aa: CASSQAAGPNYGYTF
CDR3nt: TGCGCCAGCAGCCAAGCGGCAGGGCCTAACTATGGCTACACCTTC

d_gene: .
abundance: few
j_gene: TRBJ1-5
v_gene: TRBV6-1
CDR3aa: CASSEAIGQGPQPQHF
CDR3nt: TGTGCCAGCAGTGAAGCCATAGGGCAGGGCCCTCAGCCCCAGCATTTT

d_gene: .
abundance: .
j_gene: TRBJ1-1
v_gene: TRBV11-2
CDR3aa: CASSLVGGVNTEAFF
CDR3nt: TGTGCCAGCAGCTTAGTTGGCGGAGTGAACACTGAAGCTTTCTTT

d_gene: TRBD2
abundance: few
j_gene: TRBJ2-3
v_gene: TRBV11-1
CDR3aa: CASSSRTSPVTDTQYF
CDR3nt: TGTGCCAGCAGCTCTAGGACTAGCCCAGTCACAGATACGCAGTATTTT

d_gene: .
abundance: .
j_gene: TRBJ1-2
v_gene: TRBV6-6
CDR3aa: CASSYSGNGYTF
CDR3nt: TGTGCCAGCAGTTATTCAGGGAATGGCTACACCTTC

d_gene: TRBD2
abundance: once
j_gene: TRBJ2-2
v_gene: TRBV3-1/TRBV3-2
CDR3aa: CASSRREELSGELFF
CDR3nt: TGTGCCAGCAGCCGACGGGAGGAGTTATCCGGGGAGCTGTTTTTT

d_gene: .
abundance: .
j_gene: TRBJ1-4
v_gene: TRBV7-9
CDR3aa: CASSLVGGSNEKLFF
CDR3nt: TGTGCCAGCAGCTTAGTCGGGGGGTCTAATGAAAAACTGTTTTTT

d_gene: TRBD1
abundance: few
j_gene: TRBJ1-2
v_gene: TRBV27
CDR3aa: CASGRDRAGYTF
CDR3nt: TGTGCCAGCGGACGGGACAGGGCGGGCTACACCTTC

d_gene: .
abundance: .
j_gene: TRBJ1-1
v_gene: TRBV5-1
CDR3aa: CASSLGQSLGDTEAFF
CDR3nt: TGCGCCAGCAGCTTGGGTCAATCCCTGGGAGACACTGAAGCTTTCTTT

d_gene: .
abundance: .
j_gene: TRBJ2-5
v_gene: TRBV30
CDR3aa: CAWSVGGGEQETQYF
CDR3nt: TGTGCCTGGAGTGTCGGCGGGGGCGAACAAGAGACCCAGTACTTC